The clone carrying this T cell receptor beta chain came up a few times. Its antigen is as yet unknown. The source of the sample is a study of shared clonotypes between healthy human individuals. Study-level findings and limits: Large depth notwithstanding, sorted-subset sequencing proved incomplete by rarefaction. Of the naive CD4 clonotypes, approximately 5% were shared across a few donors.

A CD45RA-negative memory subset and a CD45RA+ naive subset were separated from the CD4+ cells. Clones were sequenced by immunoSEQ multiplex PCR, and TCRdb holds only the in-frame ones, with some missing. The sample contains over a million clones, roughly 74% of which appear only once. V was shortened by 3 bases and J by 5 bases, with 14 bases between the two germline ends. CDR1 and CDR2 (germline): SGHRS, YFSETQ. The length of the CDR3 is 14 residues. The sequenced sample consisted of memory CD4+ T cells from PBMCs. The subset here: CD45RA-negative fraction. The chain uses TRBV5-1 and TRBJ1-1; maybe TRBD1 (5 bases). This receptor was obtained from a man aged 18 to 29 in good health. Some clones in this sample may be carry-over from other donors' samples. The CDR3 nucleotides are TGCGCCAGCAGCTCTGCCCTCGGGGGTACTGAAGCTTTCTTT. Its protein is CASSSALGGTEAFF.